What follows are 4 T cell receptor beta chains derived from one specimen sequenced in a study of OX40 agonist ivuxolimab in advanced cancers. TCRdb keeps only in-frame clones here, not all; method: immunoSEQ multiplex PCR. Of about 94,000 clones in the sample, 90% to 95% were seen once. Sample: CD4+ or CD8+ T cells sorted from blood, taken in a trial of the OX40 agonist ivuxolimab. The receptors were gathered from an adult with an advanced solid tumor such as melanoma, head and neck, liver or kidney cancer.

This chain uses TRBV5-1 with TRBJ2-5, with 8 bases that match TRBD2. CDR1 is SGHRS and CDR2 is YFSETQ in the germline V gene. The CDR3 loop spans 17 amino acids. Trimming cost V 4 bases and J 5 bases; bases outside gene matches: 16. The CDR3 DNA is TGCGCCAGCAGCCGGGAAGGCCCGGGACTAGGGCCCGAGACCCAGTACTTC. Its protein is CASSREGPGLGPETQYF. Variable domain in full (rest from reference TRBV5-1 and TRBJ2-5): KAGVTQTPRYLIKTRGQQVTLSCSPISGHRSVSWYQQTPGQGLQFLFEYFSETQRNKGNFPGRFSGRQFSNSRSEMNVSTLELGDSALYLCASSREGPGLGPETQYFGPGTRLLVL.

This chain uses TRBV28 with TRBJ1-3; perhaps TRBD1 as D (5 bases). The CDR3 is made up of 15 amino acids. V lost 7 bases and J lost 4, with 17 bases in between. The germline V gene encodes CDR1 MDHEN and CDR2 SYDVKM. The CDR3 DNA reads TGTGCCAGCACCCCTCCGGGGGTATCGGGAAACACCATATATTTT. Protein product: CASTPPGVSGNTIYF.

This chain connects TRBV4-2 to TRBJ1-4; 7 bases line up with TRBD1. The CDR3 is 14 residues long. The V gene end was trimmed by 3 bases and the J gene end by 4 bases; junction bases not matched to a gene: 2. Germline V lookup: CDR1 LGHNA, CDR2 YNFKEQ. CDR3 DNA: TGTGCCAGCAGCCAGCAGGGGGGTAATGAAAAACTGTTTTTT. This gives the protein CASSQQGGNEKLFF.

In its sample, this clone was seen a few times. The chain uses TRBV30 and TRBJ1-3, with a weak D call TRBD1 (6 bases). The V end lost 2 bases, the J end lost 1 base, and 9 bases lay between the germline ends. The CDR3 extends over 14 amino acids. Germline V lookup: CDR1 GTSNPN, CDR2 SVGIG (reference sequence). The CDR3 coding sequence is TGTGCCTGGAGTAAGGGGGGATCTGGAAACACCATATATTTT. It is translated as CAWSKGGSGNTIYF.